This TCR beta chain was captured in a study of naive and memory T cell subsets. The treatment here: skin biopsy from PPD injection site in Mantoux-positive individual. An oligonucleotide containing a UMI was ligated to the 3' end of TCR cDNA. Biopsied sites were PPD injections in people with a positive Mantoux test. Cells were not sorted; total RNA input targeted about 1 to 1000 ng. Germline lookup yields CDR1 SQVTM and CDR2 ANQGSEA. V was pared by 3 bases and J by 3 bases, with 5 bases between. The CDR3 totals 12 residues. Ligated cDNA underwent four rounds of PCR with nested alpha and beta constant region primers and SP2. TCRdb itself ran the UMI-ligation and nested PCR reads through MiXCR, one entry per CDR3 protein. The sample has some 30,000 distinct CDR3 sequences, more than 6.5% seen once; the top ten hold roughly 3.3%. This clonotype was recorded many times.

The V gene is TRBV29-1, the J gene TRBJ2-2; D might be TRBD1 (5 bases). The receptor was isolated from an adult in good health. This specimen was skin, taken from a tuberculin skin test site. The CDR3 region is CSVDRDTGELFF. For the CDR3, the DNA is TGCAGCGTTGACAGGGACACCGGGGAGCTGTTTTTT.